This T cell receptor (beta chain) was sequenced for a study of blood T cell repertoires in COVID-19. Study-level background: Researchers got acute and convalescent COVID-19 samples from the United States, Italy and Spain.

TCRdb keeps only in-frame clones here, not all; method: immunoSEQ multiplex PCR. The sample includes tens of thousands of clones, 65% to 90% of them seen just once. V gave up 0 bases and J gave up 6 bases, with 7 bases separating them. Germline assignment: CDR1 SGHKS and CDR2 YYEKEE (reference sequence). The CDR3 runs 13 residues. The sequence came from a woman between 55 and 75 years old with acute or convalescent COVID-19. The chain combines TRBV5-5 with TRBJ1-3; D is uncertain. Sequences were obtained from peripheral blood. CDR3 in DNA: TGTGCCAGCAGCTTGGGACTTGAAAACACCATATATTTT. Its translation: CASSLGLENTIYF.